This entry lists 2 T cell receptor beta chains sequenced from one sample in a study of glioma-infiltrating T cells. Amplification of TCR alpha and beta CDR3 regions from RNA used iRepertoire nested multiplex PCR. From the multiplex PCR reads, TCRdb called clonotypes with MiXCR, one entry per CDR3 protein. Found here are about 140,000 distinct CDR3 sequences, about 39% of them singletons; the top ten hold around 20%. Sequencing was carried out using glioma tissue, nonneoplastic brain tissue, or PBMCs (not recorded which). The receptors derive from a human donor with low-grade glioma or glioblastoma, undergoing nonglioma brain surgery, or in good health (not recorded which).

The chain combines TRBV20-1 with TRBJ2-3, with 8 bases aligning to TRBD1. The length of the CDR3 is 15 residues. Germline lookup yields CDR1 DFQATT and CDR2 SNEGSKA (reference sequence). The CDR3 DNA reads TGCAGCGCAAAGAGGGGGACAGGCAGCACAGATACGCAGTATTTT. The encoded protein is CSAKRGTGSTDTQYF.

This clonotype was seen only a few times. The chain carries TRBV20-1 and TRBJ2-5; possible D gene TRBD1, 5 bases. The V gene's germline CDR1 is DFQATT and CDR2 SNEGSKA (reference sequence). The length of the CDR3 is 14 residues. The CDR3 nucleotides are TGCAGCGCTTATGGCAGACAGTACCAAGAGACCCAGTACTTC. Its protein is CSAYGRQYQETQYF.